This T cell receptor (beta chain) is drawn from a study of graft-versus-host responses after intestinal transplantation. Background on the study: Recipients got multivisceral, liver-intestinal, or isolated intestinal transplants. All of the recipients had induction that used anti-thymocyte globulin, then tacrolimus and steroids for around three years. The study's findings and limits: High graft-versus-host to host-versus-graft clonal ratios were seen in allografts of patients with graft-donor T cell macrochimerism.

CDR1 and CDR2 (germline): MDHEN, SYDVKM. The V gene lost 5 bases and the J gene lost 3 bases, with 13 bases spanning the gap. The length of the CDR3 is 14 residues. Comment on this clone: No antigen is known for it.

The method was immunoSEQ multiplex PCR; TCRdb's version includes in-frame clones alone and lacks a portion of them. The data contain 20,000 to 25,000 clones, 85% to 95% of them singletons. The source was PBMCs, collected 262 days after intestinal transplant. This TCR came from a human patient who received an intestinal transplant, so some T cells may come from the graft donor. The genes are TRBV28 and TRBJ1-2, with a possible D match to TRBD1 (6 bases). The CDR3 nucleotides are TGTGCCAGCAGTCCGGCAGGGGACCACTATGGCTACACCTTC. Translated: CASSPAGDHYGYTF.